This paragraph reports one TCR beta chain. Produced via immunoSEQ multiplex PCR; TCRdb's table is partial and in-frame only. The table has tens of thousands of clones, 82% seen once. The sample belongs to a study of blood T cell repertoires in COVID-19. The germline CDR1 and CDR2 sequences are SGHVS and FQNEAQ. CDR3 size: 14 residues. The V end was cut by 3 bases, the J end by 0 bases, with 7 bases between. The clonotype originates from a human donor in a cohort sampled during active COVID-19. This rearrangement joins TRBV7-8 to TRBJ2-3; D not resolved. Source material: peripheral blood. The CDR3 loop reads CASSFSESTDTQYF. The DNA for the CDR3 is TGTGCCAGCAGCTTCAGCGAGAGCACAGATACGCAGTATTTT. Together with reference TRBV7-8 and TRBJ2-3, the CDR3 gives the full variable domain: GAGVSQSPRYKVAKRGQDVALRCDPISGHVSLFWYQQALGQGPEFLTYFQNEAQLDKSGLPSDRFFAERPEGSVSTLKIQRTQQEDSAVYLCASSFSESTDTQYFGPGTRLTVL.